The next 17 T cell receptor beta chains were all read from a single sample in a study of blood T cell repertoires in COVID-19. Profiling relied on immunoSEQ multiplex PCR, and the TCRdb table lists in-frame clones only, not all of them. The table records more than 85,000 clones, 60% to 80% of them present only once. Sequencing was done on a sample of peripheral blood. These receptors were taken from a woman older than 75 with active or convalescent COVID-19.

This clone has ten or more counts. The rearrangement links TRBV19 to TRBJ2-2; the match to TRBD1 covers 9 bases. The V gene end was trimmed by 0 bases and the J gene end by 5 bases; junction bases not matched to a gene: 7. This CDR3 has 17 residues. Germline CDR1 is LNHDA and CDR2 is SQIVND (reference sequence). The CDR3 DNA sequence: TGTGCCAGTAGTATAGATCTGGGACAGGGTACGACCGGGGAGCTGTTTTTT. As protein: CASSIDLGQGTTGELFF.

The table lists this clone with a few counts. This chain joins TRBV5-1 and TRBJ2-5; weak D call: TRBD2 (7 bases). The germline V and J ends were trimmed by 1 base and 5 bases, with 12 bases remaining between them. The CDR3 spans 14 residues. The germline CDR1 and CDR2 sequences are SGHRS and YFSETQ. The CDR3 coding sequence is TGCGCCAGCAGCTTGAATGAGGGGGGGGAGACCCAGTACTTC. Amino acid sequence: CASSLNEGGETQYF.

This clone occurred a few times. The chain joins TRBV7-8 to TRBJ1-1; TRBD1 agrees at 8 bases. V lost 6 bases to trimming and J lost 5 bases; unmatched junction nucleotides: 8. Germline lookup yields CDR1 SGHVS and CDR2 FQNEAQ. CDR3 length equals 14 residues. The CDR3 bases are TGTGCCAGCAGTTATAACAGGGGGAGAACTGAAGCTTTCTTT. It is translated as CASSYNRGRTEAFF.

The rearrangement links TRBV4-1 to TRBJ2-1; maybe TRBD1 (5 bases). The CDR3 is 17 amino acids. Deletions cut 1 base from V and 2 bases from J, with 15 bases between. CDR1 is MGHRA, CDR2 YSYEKL, per germline. The chain's CDR3 is CASSQVSRGPTYNEQFF. The CDR3 nucleotides are TGCGCCAGCAGCCAAGTTAGTAGGGGCCCTACCTACAATGAGCAGTTCTTC.

The V and J genes are TRBV7-9 and TRBJ2-1; D might be TRBD2 (6 bases). Trimming left V 3 bases short and J 4 bases short, with 10 bases between. The CDR3 length is 14 residues. The germline V gene encodes CDR1 SEHNR and CDR2 FQNEAQ (reference sequence). CDR3 coding DNA: TGTGCCAGCAGCTTGCCTCTAGCGTACAATGAGCAGTTCTTC. Protein sequence: CASSLPLAYNEQFF.

The rearrangement joins TRBV2 to TRBJ1-6; 8 bases are shared with TRBD1. The CDR3 is 14 amino acids. V trimming: 5 bases; J trimming: 7 bases; junction bases outside the gene matches: 4. The germline V gene has CDR1 SNHLY and CDR2 FYNNEI. The CDR3 nucleotides read TGTGCCAGCAGTCCCCGACAGGGGAATTCACCCCTCCACTTT. Its protein product is CASSPRQGNSPLHF.

This chain connects TRBV2 to TRBJ1-1; D may be TRBD1 (5 bases). In germline, CDR1 is SNHLY, CDR2 FYNNEI. V shed 5 bases and J shed 6 bases, with 16 bases lying between them. The CDR3 contains 14 residues. CDR3 protein: CASSSLKGWAEAFF. CDR3 in DNA: TGTGCCAGCAGTAGTTTAAAGGGGTGGGCTGAAGCTTTCTTT.

V gene TRBV3-1 (or the pseudogene TRBV3-2) combines with J gene TRBJ2-7; 7 bases are a match to TRBD2. This CDR3 has 16 amino acids. The germline gives CDR1 LGHDT, CDR2 YNNKEL (reference sequence). The junction had 9 bases not matched to a gene; V was cut back by 1 base and J by 3 bases. The CDR3 reads CASSQGVIAGVYEQYF. In DNA, the CDR3 is TGTGCCAGCAGCCAAGGAGTTATAGCGGGTGTCTACGAGCAGTACTTC.

Here the CDR3 DNA reads TGTGCCAGCAGCTCGGGACTAGCGGGATATAACGAGCAGTACTTC. It encodes CASSSGLAGYNEQYF. The rearrangement links TRBV7-9 to TRBJ2-7; 13 bases are a match to TRBD2. This CDR3 contains 15 residues. V lost 4 bases to trimming and J lost 5 bases; unmatched junction nucleotides: 5. Looked up from germline, CDR1 is SEHNR and CDR2 is FQNEAQ (reference sequence).

The rearrangement joins TRBV11-1 to TRBJ2-1; 12 bases are shared with TRBD2. Trimming took 5 bases from V and 4 from J; bases not matched to a gene: 6. The CDR3 is made up of 16 amino acids. Germline V gene data show CDR1 as SGHAT and CDR2 as FQDESV (reference sequence). The CDR3 DNA is TGTGCCAGCAGCCCCCCTAGCGGGAGGGGGTACAATGAGCAGTTCTTC. As protein: CASSPPSGRGYNEQFF.

The genes are TRBV6-6 and TRBJ2-2; 9 bases fit TRBD2. The CDR3 totals 16 residues. Germline loops: CDR1 MNHNY, CDR2 SVGAGI (reference sequence). The J segment lost 2 bases and the V segment lost 3 bases, leaving 4 bases of the junction unmatched. The chain's CDR3 is CASSYRLAGNTGELFF. For the CDR3, the DNA is TGTGCCAGCAGTTATAGGCTAGCGGGAAACACCGGGGAGCTGTTTTTT.

The rearrangement links TRBV4-2 to TRBJ1-5, with TRBD1 matching over 9 bases. The CDR3 loop spans 18 amino acids. Unmatched junction bases numbered 12, after V lost 0 bases and J lost 6 bases. Germline CDR1 LGHNA, CDR2 YNFKEQ. This chain's CDR3 is CASSQDRPGQGSGQPQHF. The CDR3 coding sequence is TGTGCCAGCAGCCAAGATAGACCGGGACAGGGTTCGGGTCAGCCCCAGCATTTT.

J is TRBJ2-1 and V is TRBV28, with TRBD2 matching 9 bases. The CDR3 is 14 amino acids. The germline V gene encodes CDR1 MDHEN and CDR2 SYDVKM. Trimming cost V 7 bases and J 2 bases; bases outside gene matches: 3. The CDR3 sequence is CASIGGRAYNEQFF. The CDR3 DNA reads TGTGCCAGCATCGGCGGGAGGGCCTACAATGAGCAGTTCTTC. Full variable domain (outside the CDR3, taken from reference TRBV28 and TRBJ2-1): DVKVTQSSRYLVKRTGEKVFLECVQDMDHENMFWYRQDPGLGLRLIYFSYDVKMKEKGDIPEGYSVSREKKERFSLILESASTNQTSMYLCASIGGRAYNEQFFGPGTRLTVL.

This clone was recorded once. The V gene is TRBV5-5, the J gene TRBJ2-7; 7 nucleotides line up with TRBD2. This CDR3 region has 15 residues. V shed 3 bases and J 4 bases; nucleotides not matched to a gene: 10. The germline gives CDR1 SGHKS, CDR2 YYEKEE (reference sequence). CDR3 region: CASSSPGSGGYEQYF. The CDR3 coding sequence is TGTGCCAGCAGCTCCCCGGGCTCCGGGGGGTACGAGCAGTACTTC.

This clone was seen only a few times. This CDR3 reads CASGDRSYEQYF. In DNA, the CDR3 is TGTGCCAGCGGGGACAGGAGCTACGAGCAGTACTTC. The chain combines TRBV11-2 with TRBJ2-7, with 8 bases that match TRBD1. The germline V gene has CDR1 SGHAT and CDR2 FQNNGV. The CDR3 is 12 amino acids. With V trimmed by 8 bases and J by 3 bases, 3 bases remained unmatched. The complete variable domain, with remaining parts taken from reference TRBV11-2 and TRBJ2-7, reads EAGVAQSPRYKIIEKRQSVAFWCNPISGHATLYWYQQILGQGPKLLIQFQNNGVVDDSQLPKDRFSAERLKGVDSTLKIQPAKLEDSAVYLCASGDRSYEQYFGPGTRLTVT.

This chain uses TRBV27 with TRBJ1-5, with unresolved D. V was pared by 5 bases and J by 0 bases, with 14 bases between. Germline CDR1 MNHEY, CDR2 SMNVEV (reference sequence). The CDR3 contains 16 residues. The CDR3 protein is CASSINSWYSNQPQHF. In DNA form, the CDR3 reads TGTGCCAGCAGTATTAACAGCTGGTATAGCAATCAGCCCCAGCATTTT.

V and J are TRBV6-5 and TRBJ2-7, with D perhaps matching TRBD1 (6 bases). V shed 6 bases and J shed 6 bases, with 18 bases lying between them. CDR1 and CDR2 (germline): MNHEY, SVGAGI. The CDR3 is 14 amino acids. DNA for the CDR3: TGTGCCAGCAGGGACCAGGGGTCGGCGGGCGAGCAGTACTTC. Encoded protein: CASRDQGSAGEQYF.